What follows are 17 T cell receptor beta chains derived from one specimen sequenced in a study of T cells of healthy individuals. TCRdb re-derived calls from the 5' RACE reads in MiXCR, one entry per CDR3 protein. The sample lists around 63,000 distinct CDR3 sequences, roughly 17% occurring once. These receptor sequences come from a human donor in good health.

This clonotype was recorded at least ten times. The V and J genes are TRBV4-3 and TRBJ2-7; D might be TRBD1 (5 bases). The germline V gene encodes CDR1 LGHNA and CDR2 YSLEER. V was cut by 0 bases and J by 3 bases, with 15 bases left in between. CDR3 length: 16 residues. The CDR3 region has the DNA TGCGCCAGCAGCCAAGATAGGGCAGGGATCTACTACGAGCAGTACTTC. This gives the protein CASSQDRAGIYYEQYF.

This clonotype was seen more than once but under ten times. The chain couples TRBV7-2 to TRBJ1-5; TRBD1 aligns across 12 bases. Germline CDR1 reads SGHTA; CDR2 reads FQGNSA. This CDR3 contains 18 residues. The trim removed 1 base at V and 4 bases at J, leaving 8 bases unmatched. The CDR3 is CASSLEQGQGARNQPQHF. The CDR3 DNA reads as TGTGCCAGCAGCTTAGAACAGGGACAGGGGGCTCGGAATCAGCCCCAGCATTTT.

This clonotype has at least ten counts. The chain joins TRBV9 to TRBJ2-2, with D possibly being TRBD2 (5 bases). The length of the CDR3 is 16 residues. Per germline, CDR1 SGDLS and CDR2 YYNGEE. The V gene lost 0 bases and the J gene lost 0 bases, with 9 bases spanning the gap. CDR3 nucleotides: TGTGCCAGCAGCGTAGGTTGGGGAGCGAACACCGGGGAGCTGTTTTTT. Its protein product is CASSVGWGANTGELFF.

A few counts support this clonotype. CDR3 sequence reads: CASSPRDKAYEQYF. CDR3 in DNA: TGTGCCAGCAGTCCTCGGGACAAGGCCTACGAGCAGTACTTC. The chain recombines TRBV12-3 or TRBV12-4 with TRBJ2-7, with D tentatively TRBD1 (6 bases). The CDR3 spans 14 residues. The germline V and J ends were trimmed by 5 bases and 2 bases, with 13 bases remaining between them.

V gene TRBV10-2 combines with J gene TRBJ2-7, with a tentative D call TRBD1 (6 bases). Deletions cut 8 bases from V and 1 base from J, with 15 bases between. The CDR3 consists of 14 residues. CDR1 is WSHSY, CDR2 SAAADI, per germline. CDR3 bases: TGCGCCAGCCTGACCGGGACAAGTTCCTACGAGCAGTACTTC. Translation: CASLTGTSSYEQYF.

This clonotype was recorded at least ten times. The chain has TRBV29-1 and TRBJ1-2, with TRBD1 matching 8 bases. This CDR3 comprises 14 residues. The germline V gene encodes CDR1 SQVTM and CDR2 ANQGSEA. V was pared by 7 bases and J by 5 bases, with 12 bases of the junction left unmatched. DNA for the CDR3: TGCAGCGGTCTCCTGACAGGGGCATATTATGGCTACACCTTC. Amino acids: CSGLLTGAYYGYTF.

In this sample, this clonotype turned up many times. The rearrangement links TRBV10-3 to TRBJ2-1; 7 bases match TRBD1. V lost 4 bases and J lost 5; bases outside the gene matches: 5. Germline-derived CDR1 and CDR2 are ENHRY and SYGVKD. This CDR3 is built from 14 residues. The CDR3 protein is CAISGQGSNNEQFF. In DNA form, the CDR3 reads TGTGCCATCAGTGGACAGGGTAGTAACAATGAGCAGTTCTTC.

Many counts were recorded for this clonotype. The CDR3 here is CASSYGPPTEAFF. The CDR3 region has the DNA TGTGCCAGCAGTTATGGACCGCCAACTGAAGCTTTCTTT. The V gene is TRBV6-5, the J gene TRBJ1-1; D call uncertain. Between the trimmed V and J ends, which lost 3 bases and 5 bases, there was a span of 10 bases. The V gene's germline CDR1 is MNHEY and CDR2 SVGAGI. The CDR3 spans 13 residues.

This chain links TRBV5-1 with TRBJ2-3, with no clear D. Deletions cut 0 bases from V and 2 bases from J, with 7 bases between. Looked up from germline, CDR1 is SGHRS and CDR2 is YFSETQ. This CDR3 is 14 amino acids long. The CDR3 DNA follows: TGCGCCAGCAGCTTGGGCGGCTACACAGATACGCAGTATTTT. This gives the protein CASSLGGYTDTQYF.

This rearrangement joins TRBV5-1 to TRBJ1-2; D not resolved. Germline V gene sequence: CDR1 SGHRS, CDR2 YFSETQ. The CDR3 spans 14 residues. V gave up 2 bases and J gave up 4 bases, with 12 bases separating them. CDR3 nucleotide sequence: TGCGCCAGCAGCTTTACAGAGGCGAGCTATGGCTACACCTTC. This encodes CASSFTEASYGYTF.

In its sample, this clonotype was seen many times. The chain is built from TRBV7-8 and TRBJ1-5; D is ambiguous. Trimming took off 5 bases at V and 0 bases at J, with 5 bases between the two ends. The CDR3 has 13 residues. Germline lookup yields CDR1 SGHVS and CDR2 FQNEAQ. CDR3 DNA sequence: TGTGCCAGCAGCCAATATAGCAATCAGCCCCAGCATTTT. This gives the protein CASSQYSNQPQHF. Full variable domain (remainder filled in from reference TRBV7-8 and TRBJ1-5): GAGVSQSPRYKVAKRGQDVALRCDPISGHVSLFWYQQALGQGPEFLTYFQNEAQLDKSGLPSDRFFAERPEGSVSTLKIQRTQQEDSAVYLCASSQYSNQPQHFGDGTRLSIL.

This clonotype has a handful of counts. The chain has TRBV4-3 and TRBJ2-1; TRBD2 matches 8 bases. The CDR3 sequence is 16 residues long. From germline, CDR1 is LGHNA and CDR2 YSLEER. With 1 base clipped from V and 2 bases from J, the junction kept 4 bases outside the gene matches. For the CDR3, the DNA is TGCGCCAGCAGCCAAGGCGGGAGGTATACCTACAATGAGCAGTTCTTC. Its protein product is CASSQGGRYTYNEQFF.

A remark on this clonotype: Mismatch with germline at one junction end may stem from a read error. The chain links TRBV6-5 to TRBJ1-5; 8 nucleotides agree with TRBD1. Per the germline V gene, CDR1 is MNHEY and CDR2 is SVGAGI. CDR3 length: 15 amino acids. The DNA of the CDR3 is TGTGCCAACAGTTACTCTTCACAGGGGGGTCAGCCCCAGCATTTT. Translation gives CANSYSSQGGQPQHF.

At least ten counts were recorded for this clonotype. The rearrangement links TRBV4-1 to TRBJ1-5; D not resolved. The CDR3 covers 13 residues. Germline values: CDR1 MGHRA, CDR2 YSYEKL. Trimming pared 3 bases from V and 7 bases from J, leaving 10 bases between. CDR3 residues: CASSQAERQPQHF. CDR3 bases: TGCGCCAGCAGCCAGGCGGAAAGGCAGCCCCAGCATTTT.

There are many counts of this clonotype. This chain links TRBV7-9 with TRBJ2-5, with D perhaps TRBD1 (6 bases). The CDR3 is made up of 14 amino acids. CDR1 SEHNR and CDR2 FQNEAQ come from the germline V gene (reference sequence). The V gene lost 5 bases and the J gene lost 4 bases, with 14 bases spanning the gap. Here the CDR3 reads CASSLSTTGETQYF. The CDR3, as DNA: TGTGCCAGCAGCCTATCGACGACAGGAGAGACCCAGTACTTC.

The rearrangement uses TRBV20-1 and TRBJ1-2; 7 positions match TRBD1. The CDR3 has 16 residues. Germline CDR1 is DFQATT and CDR2 is SNEGSKA (reference sequence). Germline trimming cut 0 bases from V and 4 bases from J; bases unmatched to any gene: 11. In nucleotides, the CDR3 is TGCAGTGCTAGAGATCTAAGACAGGGCCCTTCCTATGGCTACACCTTC. Translating it yields CSARDLRQGPSYGYTF.

This clonotype has ten or more counts. This chain connects TRBV28 to TRBJ2-3; 9 nucleotides align to TRBD2. The V and J ends lost 4 bases and 13 bases, in that order; junction bases with no gene match: 6. The CDR3 extends over 12 amino acids. Germline V gene data show CDR1 as MDHEN and CDR2 as SYDVKM. The CDR3 loop reads CASSSSGASEYF. The CDR3 bases are TGTGCCAGCAGTTCTAGCGGGGCCTCCGAGTATTTT.